The 25 T cell receptor beta chains given below trace back to one sample, sequenced in a study of T cells in Graves' hyperthyroidism and ophthalmopathy. The TCR beta CDR3 regions underwent amplification using RNA transcripts as the source. The HTBI primer set drove a first-round RT-PCR of the TCR CDR3. A single record per CDR3 protein comes from TCRdb applying MiXCR to the multiplex PCR reads. In the table there are hundreds of thousands of distinct CDR3 sequences, approximately 14% of which are singletons. The source material was blood. The source is a woman between 18 and 30 years old with Graves' hyperthyroidism.

For the CDR3, the DNA is TGTGCCAGTAGTATTTTCCCAGGGGGCAGTGAGCAGTACTTC. Its protein product is CASSIFPGGSEQYF. The rearrangement links TRBV19 to TRBJ2-7, with 8 bases aligning to TRBD1. V was pared by 3 bases and J by 7 bases, with 8 bases of the junction left unmatched. From germline, CDR1 is LNHDA and CDR2 SQIVND (reference sequence). The CDR3 sequence is 14 residues long.

The V call is TRBV20-1, the J call TRBJ1-2; 7 bases map to TRBD1. The CDR3 spans 16 residues. Germline assignment: CDR1 DFQATT and CDR2 SNEGSKA (reference sequence). V gave up 4 bases and J gave up 0 bases; unmatched junction bases: 11. In DNA form, the CDR3 reads TGCAGTGCTACCGACAGGGCGTTCCCCGCTAACTATGGCTACACCTTC. Protein sequence: CSATDRAFPANYGYTF.

With regard to this clonotype: A much larger clone differs by one base, so this may be a read error. The chain joins TRBV20-1 to TRBJ2-5; D may be TRBD2 (6 bases). The J call may be incorrect, as the DNA end agrees better with TRBJ2-1. The CDR3 loop spans 12 amino acids. CDR1 and CDR2 (germline): DFQATT, SNEGSKA (reference sequence). The CDR3 region is CSAIGSQETQFF. Written as DNA, the CDR3 is TGCAGTGCTATCGGGAGTCAAGAGACCCAGTTCTTC.

In this sample, this clonotype turned up many times. V gene TRBV6-1 combines with J gene TRBJ2-5; TRBD1 might be the D (5 bases). Germline CDR1 MNHNS, CDR2 SASEGT. This CDR3 is built from 12 residues. Trimming took off 6 bases at V and 10 bases at J, with 15 bases between the two ends. Here the CDR3 DNA reads TGTGCCAGCAGATCGATTTCAGGGCTCCAGTACTTC. Translating gives CASRSISGLQYF.

J is TRBJ1-6 and V is TRBV20-1; TRBD1 might be the D (5 bases). Trimming left V 1 base short and J 4 bases short, with 14 bases between. The germline CDR1 and CDR2 sequences are DFQATT and SNEGSKA (reference sequence). The CDR3 runs 16 residues. Here the CDR3 reads CSARGKQGWYNSPLHF. For the CDR3, the DNA is TGCAGTGCTAGAGGGAAGCAGGGATGGTATAATTCACCCCTCCACTTT.

This clonotype was detected ten times or more. The genes are TRBV27 and TRBJ2-7; TRBD2 matches at 8 bases. Germline CDR1 reads MNHEY; CDR2 reads SMNVEV (reference sequence). This CDR3 spans 13 amino acids. The V segment lost 8 bases and the J segment 4 bases; nucleotides outside the gene matches: 7. The CDR3 nucleotides are TGTGCCAGCCAACGGGAGGGGATTTACGAGCAGTACTTC. Its translation is CASQREGIYEQYF.

This chain connects TRBV28 to TRBJ2-6; D is uncertain. The CDR3 length is 14 residues. The germline gives CDR1 MDHEN, CDR2 SYDVKM. Trimming pared 6 bases from V and 7 bases from J, leaving 13 bases between. CDR3 region: CASRVAGTANVLTF. CDR3 bases: TGTGCCAGCAGGGTCGCAGGTACAGCCAACGTCCTGACTTTC.

The chain couples TRBV28 to TRBJ2-1, with D unresolved. V lost 3 bases to trimming and J lost 5 bases, with 8 bases between them. The CDR3 runs to 13 residues. Germline values: CDR1 MDHEN, CDR2 SYDVKM. This chain's CDR3 is CASSLTKDNEQFF. The CDR3, as DNA: TGTGCCAGCAGTTTGACCAAAGACAATGAGCAGTTCTTC.

This clonotype was counted a single time. The rearrangement joins TRBV3-1 to TRBJ2-7; 10 bases are shared with TRBD2. Germline values: CDR1 LGHDT, CDR2 YNNKEL (reference sequence). The CDR3 sequence is 17 residues long. Unmatched junction bases numbered 6, after V lost 0 bases and J lost 1 base. CDR3 amino acids: CASSQDRGTSASYEQYF. For the CDR3, the DNA is TGTGCCAGCAGCCAAGATCGTGGGACTAGCGCATCCTACGAGCAGTACTTC.

This chain connects TRBV5-5 to TRBJ1-2, with a weak D call TRBD1 (5 bases). Germline V CDR1 and CDR2: SGHKS, YYEKEE (reference sequence). The CDR3 spans 16 residues. Trimming took 6 bases from V and 7 from J, leaving 25 bases between them. In DNA form, the CDR3 reads TGTGCCAGCATCCCGGGACTCGCCCCTAAGTTTCTTGGCTACACCTTC. Its translation is CASIPGLAPKFLGYTF.

The chain carries TRBV25-1 and TRBJ2-1, with D uncertain. V dropped 3 bases and J dropped 7 bases, with 7 bases sitting between them. CDR1 MGHDK and CDR2 SYGVNS come from the germline V gene. The CDR3 totals 12 residues. The CDR3 here is CASSETRNEQFF. The DNA for the CDR3 is TGTGCCAGCAGTGAGACCCGGAATGAGCAGTTCTTC.

In its sample, this clonotype was seen a few times. The rearrangement joins TRBV2 to TRBJ2-7; TRBD1 aligns across 11 bases. Germline loops: CDR1 SNHLY, CDR2 FYNNEI. The CDR3 is 16 amino acids. Germline trimming cut 7 bases from V and 9 bases from J; bases unmatched to any gene: 17. The CDR3 DNA sequence: TGTGCCAGCAAAGCCGGGACAGGGGGGAGGAGAGGAGTGCAGTACTTC. Translated: CASKAGTGGRRGVQYF.

There are a few counts of this clonotype. The V gene is TRBV25-1, the J gene TRBJ1-1; 8 positions match TRBD1. The CDR3 contains 15 residues. Germline V gene lookup returns CDR1 MGHDK and CDR2 SYGVNS. V was clipped by 2 bases and J by 10 bases; unmatched bases: 12. The CDR3 nucleotides are TGTGCCAGCAGTGAACGACGGGCACAGGGGGATTCAGCTTTCTTT. Its protein product is CASSERRAQGDSAFF.

The table lists this clonotype with many counts. The rearrangement links TRBV4-2 to TRBJ2-3, with no clear D. Trimming took 0 bases from V and 4 from J, leaving 14 bases between them. Germline V gives CDR1 LGHNA, CDR2 YNFKEQ. This CDR3 region has 16 residues. CDR3 protein: CASSQDGASRADTQYF. The CDR3 DNA reads as TGTGCCAGCAGCCAAGACGGCGCAAGCCGGGCAGATACGCAGTATTTT.

A few counts support this clonotype. The J gene is TRBJ2-1, the V gene TRBV4-1; D is perhaps TRBD2 (5 bases). Germline CDR1 MGHRA, CDR2 YSYEKL. The CDR3 spans 13 residues. Trimming pared 1 base from V and 10 bases from J, leaving 11 bases between. The CDR3 sequence: CASSQVGSKEQFF. For the CDR3, the DNA is TGCGCCAGCAGCCAAGTAGGGAGCAAAGAGCAGTTCTTC.

This clonotype came up many times. The chain has TRBV2 and TRBJ1-1; 7 nucleotides align to TRBD1. The junction had 17 bases not matched to a gene; V was cut back by 11 bases and J by 2 bases. The germline V gene encodes CDR1 SNHLY and CDR2 FYNNEI. CDR3 length equals 16 residues. CDR3 DNA sequence: TGTGCCTGCCGCTGGGGAGCGGGACAGCTAAACACTGAAGCTTTCTTT. It encodes CACRWGAGQLNTEAFF.

This clonotype was detected ten times or more. The chain is built from TRBV7-8 and TRBJ2-1; 8 nucleotides match TRBD1. Trimming took 1 base from V and 0 from J; bases not matched to a gene: 11. The V gene's germline CDR1 is SGHVS and CDR2 FQNEAQ. The CDR3 is 19 amino acids. Here the CDR3 DNA reads TGTGCCAGCAGCTTAGGACAGGGGCCCACCAAGAGCTCCTACAATGAGCAGTTCTTC. Its translation: CASSLGQGPTKSSYNEQFF.

The rearrangement joins TRBV19 to TRBJ1-5, with 8 bases lining up with TRBD1. This CDR3 is 18 amino acids long. J gave up 5 bases and V 5 bases, and 17 bases lay outside the gene matches. Germline V gene lookup returns CDR1 LNHDA and CDR2 SQIVND (reference sequence). In nucleotides, the CDR3 is TGTGCCAGTAGTCCCGACAGGGGCAGTTTCGTGACCGATCAGCCCCAGCATTTT. As protein: CASSPDRGSFVTDQPQHF.

V and J are TRBV24-1 and TRBJ1-2; D remains ambiguous. The CDR3 length is 12 residues. From germline, CDR1 is KGHDR and CDR2 SFDVKD. The V and J ends lost 9 bases and 7 bases respectively, with 14 bases between them. The CDR3 DNA is TGTGCCACCGGCCGGGGAGGTGGTGGCTACACCTTC. Protein product: CATGRGGGGYTF.

This clonotype came up many times. The genes are TRBV28 and TRBJ2-5; the match to TRBD2 covers 8 bases. CDR1 and CDR2 from the germline V gene are MDHEN and SYDVKM. The CDR3 sequence is 14 residues long. V lost 5 bases and J lost 4; bases outside the gene matches: 6. CDR3 residues: CASSHRGGLETQYF. The CDR3 nucleotides read TGTGCCAGCAGTCACCGGGGGGGGCTAGAGACCCAGTACTTC.

This clonotype turned up a few times. The V call is TRBV28, the J call TRBJ2-2, with 11 bases fitting TRBD2. The V segment lost 5 bases and the J segment 14 bases; nucleotides outside the gene matches: 16. Germline CDR1 and CDR2: MDHEN and SYDVKM. The CDR3 contains 16 residues. The CDR3: CASSPLAGANTGGLFF. For the CDR3, the DNA is TGTGCCAGCAGTCCACTAGCGGGGGCTAACACCGGGGGACTGTTTTTT.

The chain recombines TRBV7-2 with TRBJ1-4; D may be TRBD1 (5 bases). Germline V gene lookup returns CDR1 SGHTA and CDR2 FQGNSA. This CDR3 spans 14 amino acids. Trimming removed 1 base at V and 8 bases at J, with 11 bases between. CDR3 in DNA: TGTGCCAGCAGCTTAGGGCACCAGGGAGAAAAACTGTTTTTT. Protein sequence: CASSLGHQGEKLFF.

This clonotype appeared a few times. V usage is TRBV29-1 and J usage is TRBJ2-1, with 10 bases aligning to TRBD2. The junction had 3 bases not matched to a gene; V was cut back by 3 bases and J by 7 bases. This CDR3 contains 13 residues. Germline-derived CDR1 and CDR2 are SQVTM and ANQGSEA. As DNA, the CDR3 is TGCAGCGTTGATCCGGGACTAGCGAATGAGCAGTTCTTC. Its protein is CSVDPGLANEQFF.

There are many counts of this clonotype. The genes are TRBV5-5 and TRBJ2-1; D ambiguous. CDR3 length: 15 residues. Per germline, CDR1 SGHKS and CDR2 YYEKEE (reference sequence). Trimming cost V 5 bases and J 0 bases, with 12 bases left between them. In nucleotides, the CDR3 is TGTGCCAGCAGTGCCGGGCCGAGCTCCTACAATGAGCAGTTCTTC. Its protein is CASSAGPSSYNEQFF.

This clonotype was counted only a few times. The V call is TRBV7-9, the J call TRBJ1-1; TRBD1 matches 11 bases. The V gene end was trimmed by 3 bases and the J gene end by 4 bases; junction bases not matched to a gene: 7. The CDR3 has 16 residues. Germline V gene sequence: CDR1 SEHNR, CDR2 FQNEAQ (reference sequence). CDR3 sequence (DNA): TGTGCCAGCAGCTTCGCCTGGGGGACAGGGGGCACTGAAGCTTTCTTT. As protein: CASSFAWGTGGTEAFF.